The next 20 T cell receptor beta chains were all read from a single sample in a study of regulatory T cells in long-lasting Graves disease. The TCR beta library used iRepertoire HTBI primers with Arm-PCR amplification of CDR3. From the multiplex PCR reads, TCRdb called clonotypes with MiXCR, one entry per CDR3 protein. The sample yields approximately 230,000 distinct CDR3 sequences, about a sixth seen once. Described time point: newly diagnosed GD, antithyroid drugs for less than 3 months. Construction of the TCR library relied on RNA isolated from PBMCs. The sample consisted of peripheral blood mononuclear cells (PBMCs), taken at new diagnosis, from a patient treated with antithyroid drugs. These TCRs come from a female donor with Graves disease.

The chain couples TRBV3-1 to TRBJ2-7, with a tentative D call TRBD2 (6 bases). The CDR3 totals 16 residues. Germline CDR1 is LGHDT and CDR2 is YNNKEL (reference sequence). V lost 6 bases and J 0 bases, leaving 18 bases between the germline ends. As DNA, the CDR3 is TGTGCCAGCAGTGGCGGGGCAGGCTCTTACTCCTACGAGCAGTACTTC. Its protein product is CASSGGAGSYSYEQYF.

This chain joins TRBV9 and TRBJ1-1; 7 nucleotides match TRBD1. The CDR3 spans 17 residues. J was trimmed by 5 bases and V by 4 bases; bases with no gene match: 17. Germline CDR1 SGDLS, CDR2 YYNGEE. CDR3 loop: CASSTVGQTLRGTEAFF. CDR3 coding DNA: TGTGCCAGCAGCACCGTGGGACAGACATTAAGAGGGACTGAAGCTTTCTTT.

As concerns this clonotype: The junction and the germline gene differ at one end; a read error may be behind it. V is TRBV7-2 and J is TRBJ2-7; possibly TRBD2 for D (6 bases). The CDR3 spans 15 residues. Germline CDR1 reads SGHTA; CDR2 reads FQGNSA. The CDR3 spells CASSLAGGRSYEQCF. The CDR3 bases are TGTGCCAGCAGCTTAGCGGGAGGACGATCCTACGAGCAGTGCTTC.

This clonotype was seen ten or more times. This chain connects TRBV4-3 to TRBJ2-2; tentatively, D is TRBD2 (5 bases). Trimming stripped 1 base from V and 6 bases from J, with 15 bases between. This CDR3 has 16 residues. Germline CDR1 reads LGHNA; CDR2 reads YSLEER. The CDR3 is CASSQGWTGRAGELFF. The CDR3 DNA reads TGCGCCAGCAGCCAAGGTTGGACTGGAAGGGCCGGGGAGCTGTTTTTT.

The genes are TRBV13 and TRBJ1-2; D may be TRBD1 (6 bases). The CDR3 is 14 residues long. The germline V gene has CDR1 PRHDT and CDR2 FYEKMQ (reference sequence). Trimming shortened V by 4 bases and J by 1 base, and 10 bases separated the two germline ends. Written as DNA, the CDR3 is TGTGCCAGCAGCTCACTACAGGGTAACTATGGCTACACCTTC. Its protein product is CASSSLQGNYGYTF.

This clonotype has more than one count but fewer than ten. CDR3: CASSLLLAGGGETQYF. The CDR3 bases are TGTGCCAGCAGCTTATTGTTAGCGGGAGGAGGGGAGACCCAGTACTTC. The V gene is TRBV7-2, the J gene TRBJ2-5; 10 bases line up with TRBD2. Germline V gene data show CDR1 as SGHTA and CDR2 as FQGNSA. Trimming took 2 bases from V and 5 from J; bases not matched to a gene: 8. The CDR3 contains 16 residues.

The chain joins TRBV10-2 to TRBJ1-5; no clear D gene. CDR1 and CDR2 (germline): WSHSY, SAAADI. The CDR3 sequence is 15 residues long. The V and J ends lost 3 bases and 1 base respectively, with 10 bases between them. The CDR3 loop reads CASSESEGSNQPQHF. CDR3 bases: TGCGCCAGCAGTGAATCTGAGGGCAGCAATCAGCCCCAGCATTTT.

Of note for this clonotype: This likely came from a read error, as a far larger clone is one base away. V is TRBV28 and J is TRBJ2-1, with 11 bases fitting TRBD2. The DNA end favors TRBJ2-7, so the J call may be wrong. The length of the CDR3 is 15 residues. Germline V gene lookup returns CDR1 MDHEN and CDR2 SYDVKM. The CDR3 coding sequence is TGTGCCAGCAGTCCACTAGCGGGAGTCTCCTACGAGCAGTACTTC. Amino acid sequence: CASSPLAGVSYEQYF.

The chain links TRBV6-5 to TRBJ2-2; no firm D call. The CDR3 sequence is 14 residues long. Trimming pared 4 bases from V and 4 bases from J, leaving 10 bases between. Germline CDR1 reads MNHEY; CDR2 reads SVGAGI. The CDR3 loop is CASSSTYSTGELFF. CDR3 DNA: TGTGCCAGCAGTTCCACGTACAGCACCGGGGAGCTGTTTTTT.

This clonotype was found many times. V gene TRBV11-2 combines with J gene TRBJ1-2; D not resolved. V shed 1 base and J shed 4 bases, with 13 bases lying between them. Germline-derived CDR1 and CDR2 are SGHAT and FQNNGV. The CDR3 is made up of 15 amino acids. The CDR3 DNA is TGTGCCAGCAGCTTAGGAGCCGGGATGACCTATGGCTACACCTTC. Translating it yields CASSLGAGMTYGYTF.

This clonotype has ten or more counts. This rearrangement joins TRBV4-2 to TRBJ2-2, with unresolved D. V gave up 4 bases and J gave up 1 base, with 7 bases separating them. CDR1 is LGHNA, CDR2 YNFKEQ, per germline. The CDR3 loop spans 14 amino acids. CDR3 sequence: CASSRTENTGELFF. CDR3 bases: TGTGCCAGCAGCCGAACAGAGAACACCGGGGAGCTGTTTTTT.

There are many counts of this clonotype. The genes are TRBV6-2 or TRBV6-3 and TRBJ2-1, with TRBD2 identical over 12 bases. Looked up from germline, CDR1 is MNHEY and CDR2 is SVGEGT. V dropped 8 bases and J dropped 11; count of bases not matched to a gene: 16. The length of the CDR3 is 16 residues. The CDR3 loop reads CASLSLPGTSGYQQFF. The CDR3 region has the DNA TGTGCCAGCCTAAGCCTCCCCGGGACTAGCGGGTACCAGCAGTTCTTC.

This clonotype was recorded at least ten times. The genes are TRBV27 and TRBJ2-3; no clear D gene. The CDR3 is 11 residues long. Germline V gene sequence: CDR1 MNHEY, CDR2 SMNVEV (reference sequence). V lost 8 bases and J lost 1, with 4 bases in between. The DNA for the CDR3 is TGTGCCAGCGGAGGCACAGATACGCAGTATTTT. Encoded protein: CASGGTDTQYF.

This clonotype was seen at least ten times. This rearrangement joins TRBV30 to TRBJ2-1; 10 positions match TRBD2. CDR3 length equals 12 residues. V shed 4 bases, J shed 6 bases, and the junction held 0 bases outside the gene matches. Germline CDR1 is GTSNPN and CDR2 is SVGIG (reference sequence). The CDR3 reads CAWIAGGNEQFF. The CDR3 nucleotides read TGTGCCTGGATAGCGGGGGGCAATGAGCAGTTCTTC.

In this sample, this clonotype turned up many times. The CDR3 DNA reads as TGTGCCAGCTCACCAGCGGCAGGGTCTGAAAAACTGTTTTTT. Its translation is CASSPAAGSEKLFF. The chain joins TRBV18 to TRBJ1-4; a weak D match, TRBD1 (5 bases). In germline, CDR1 is KGHSH, CDR2 LQKENI. V gave up 2 bases and J gave up 7 bases, with 11 bases separating them. The CDR3 covers 14 residues. The full variable domain, with the rest looked up from reference TRBV18 and TRBJ1-4, is NAGVMQNPRHLVRRRGQEARLRCSPMKGHSHVYWYRQLPEEGLKFMVYLQKENIIDESGMPKERFSAEFPKEGPSILRIQQVVRGDSAAYFCASSPAAGSEKLFFGSGTQLSVL.

This clonotype appeared many times. The V and J genes are TRBV12-3 or TRBV12-4 and TRBJ1-5, with unresolved D. V was cut by 3 bases and J by 3 bases, with 9 bases left in between. The CDR3 sequence is 14 residues long. This CDR3 is CASSLGSANQPQHF. CDR3 sequence (DNA): TGTGCCAGCAGTTTGGGATCAGCCAATCAGCCCCAGCATTTT.

The sample holds one count of this clonotype. The CDR3 loop reads CAISGEGLNEQYF. For the CDR3, the DNA is TGTGCCATCAGTGGGGAGGGGTTGAACGAGCAGTACTTC. The gene calls are TRBV10-3 and TRBJ2-7, with 7 positions matching TRBD2. Germline V gene sequence: CDR1 ENHRY, CDR2 SYGVKD. J was trimmed by 5 bases and V by 4 bases; bases with no gene match: 5. This CDR3 has 13 amino acids.

At least ten counts were recorded for this clonotype. The chain has TRBV7-2 and TRBJ2-7, with D possibly matching TRBD1 (6 bases). V was pared by 5 bases and J by 5 bases, with 13 bases between. This CDR3 has 13 residues. CDR1 SGHTA and CDR2 FQGNSA come from the germline V gene. The DNA of the CDR3 is TGTGCCAGCAGCCAGAATGGGGGCGACGAGCAGTACTTC. It translates to CASSQNGGDEQYF.

This clonotype was observed many times. The CDR3 region is CSVFRAHNTEAFF. DNA for the CDR3: TGCAGCGTTTTTAGGGCACATAACACTGAAGCTTTCTTT. The chain has TRBV29-1 and TRBJ1-1; D ambiguous. The length of the CDR3 is 13 residues. The V end lost 5 bases, the J end lost 2 bases, and 12 bases lay between the germline ends. Germline-derived CDR1 and CDR2 are SQVTM and ANQGSEA.

This clonotype appeared many times. This chain links TRBV3-1 with TRBJ1-1; D is unclear. Trimming pared 4 bases from V and 9 bases from J, leaving 18 bases between. This CDR3 region has 14 residues. Per the germline V gene, CDR1 is LGHDT and CDR2 is YNNKEL (reference sequence). Here the CDR3 reads CASSPPLGRYKAFF. The CDR3 DNA sequence: TGTGCCAGCAGCCCTCCTCTCGGTCGATACAAAGCTTTCTTT.